This TCR beta chain was documented in a study of T cells in Graves' hyperthyroidism and ophthalmopathy. The PBMCs studied were ones that came from roughly 9.4 ml fresh peripheral blood. Germline values: CDR1 SEHNR, CDR2 FQNEAQ (reference sequence). This CDR3 contains 15 residues. Trimming took 1 base from V and 5 from J, leaving 14 bases between them. General study results and limits: A 13 V-J signature model discriminated ophthalmopathy versus stable hyperthyroidism.

This clonotype occurred many times. Antigen: not known. Amplification targeted TCR beta CDR3 regions from RNA transcripts. The HTBI set primed first-round TCR CDR3 RT-PCR. TCRdb processed the multiplex PCR reads anew with MiXCR; each CDR3 protein has one entry. The sample lists hundreds of thousands of distinct CDR3 sequences; around 15% were seen once. Sequencing was done on a sample of blood. The chain employs TRBV7-9 and TRBJ2-5; D gene unclear. This clonotype was sampled from a young woman with Graves' hyperthyroidism. CDR3 sequence (DNA): TGTGCCAGCAGCTTAGGTCCGACTCGTAAGGAGACCCAGTACTTC. Protein sequence: CASSLGPTRKETQYF.